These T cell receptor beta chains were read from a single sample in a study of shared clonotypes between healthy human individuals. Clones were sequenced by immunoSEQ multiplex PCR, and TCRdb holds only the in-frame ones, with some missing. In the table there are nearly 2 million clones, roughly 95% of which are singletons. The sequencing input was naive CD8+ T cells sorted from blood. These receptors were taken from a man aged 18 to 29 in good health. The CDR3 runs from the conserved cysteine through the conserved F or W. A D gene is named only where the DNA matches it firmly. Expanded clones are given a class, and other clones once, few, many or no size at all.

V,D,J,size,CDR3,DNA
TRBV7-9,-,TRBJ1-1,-,CASSLDGSLLEAFF,TGTGCCAGCAGCTTAGATGGTTCGCTTCTCGAAGCTTTCTTT
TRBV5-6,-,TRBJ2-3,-,CASSLTGLEDTQYF,TGTGCCAGCAGCTTGACAGGGTTAGAAGATACGCAGTATTTT
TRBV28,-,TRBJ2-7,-,CASSLWDRSYEQYF,TGTGCCAGCAGTTTATGGGACAGATCCTACGAGCAGTACTTC
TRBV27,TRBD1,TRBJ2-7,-,CASRTGSFSYEQYF,TGTGCCAGCAGGACAGGGAGTTTTTCCTACGAGCAGTACTTC
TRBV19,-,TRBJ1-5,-,CASSIFDIISNQPQHF,TGTGCCAGTAGTATTTTTGATATTATTAGCAATCAGCCCCAGCATTTT
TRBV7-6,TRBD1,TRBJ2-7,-,CASSQAGTGYHEQYF,TGTGCCAGCAGCCAAGCCGGGACAGGGTACCACGAGCAGTACTTC
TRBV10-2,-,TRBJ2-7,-,CASSILSYEQYF,TGCGCCAGCAGTATTCTCTCCTACGAGCAGTACTTC
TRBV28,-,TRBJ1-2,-,CASSNHGYTF,TGTGCCAGCAGTAACCATGGCTACACCTTC
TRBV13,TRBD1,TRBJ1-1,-,CASSLGLDREAFF,TGTGCCAGCAGCTTAGGCCTGGACAGGGAAGCTTTCTTT
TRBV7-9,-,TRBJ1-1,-,CASSPDGGRVNTEAFF,TGTGCCAGCAGCCCCGACGGGGGACGGGTGAACACTGAAGCTTTCTTT
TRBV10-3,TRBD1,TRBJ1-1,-,CAISESRDRDGEAFF,TGTGCCATCAGTGAGTCTCGAGACAGGGATGGTGAAGCTTTCTTT
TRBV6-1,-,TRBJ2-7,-,CASSEGLNEQYF,TGTGCCAGCAGTGAAGGCTTAAACGAGCAGTACTTC
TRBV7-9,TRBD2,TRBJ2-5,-,CASSRLGGYQETQYF,TGTGCCAGCAGCCGGCTGGGGGGGTACCAAGAGACCCAGTACTTC
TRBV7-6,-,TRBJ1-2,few,CASSLNNLHADGYTF,TGTGCCAGCAGCTTAAATAACCTCCATGCGGATGGCTACACCTTC
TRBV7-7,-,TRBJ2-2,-,CATSENTGELFF,TGTGCTACTTCGGAGAACACCGGGGAGCTGTTTTTT
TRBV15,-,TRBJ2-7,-,CATSRGRETYEQYF,TGTGCCACCAGCAGAGGTCGGGAGACCTACGAGCAGTACTTC
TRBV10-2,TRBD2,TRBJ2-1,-,CASSDRTSGSSYNEQFF,TGCGCCAGCAGTGACCGGACTAGCGGGAGCTCCTACAATGAGCAGTTCTTC
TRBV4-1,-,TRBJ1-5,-,CASSQGWGAVGPQHF,TGCGCCAGCAGCCAAGGATGGGGGGCCGTAGGGCCCCAGCATTTT
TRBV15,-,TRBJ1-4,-,CATSRDSTDLGYEKLFF,TGTGCCACCAGCAGAGATTCTACAGATCTGGGTTACGAAAAACTGTTTTTT
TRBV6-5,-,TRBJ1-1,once,CASRPPGGRDEAFF,TGTGCCAGCAGACCACCGGGGGGCCGGGATGAAGCTTTCTTT
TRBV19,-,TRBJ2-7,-,CASSIGAGVYEQYF,TGTGCCAGTAGTATAGGTGCAGGGGTCTACGAGCAGTACTTC
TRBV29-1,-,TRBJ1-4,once,CSVGGGQHATNEKLFF,TGCAGCGTTGGGGGCGGACAGCACGCAACTAATGAAAAACTGTTTTTT
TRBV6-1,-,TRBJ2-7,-,CASSPGHNYEQYF,TGTGCCAGCAGCCCGGGACATAACTACGAGCAGTACTTC
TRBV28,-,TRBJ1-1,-,CASSTMNTEAFF,TGTGCCAGCAGTACGATGAACACTGAAGCTTTCTTT
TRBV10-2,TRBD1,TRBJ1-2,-,CASSDTRTGPYGYTF,TGCGCCAGCAGTGACACGCGGACAGGACCCTATGGCTACACCTTC
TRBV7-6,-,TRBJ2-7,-,CASSLTEQGNFGEQYF,TGTGCCAGCAGCTTAACTGAACAGGGTAATTTCGGAGAGCAGTACTTC
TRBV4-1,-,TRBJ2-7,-,CASSQRQGLLERSYEQYF,TGCGCCAGCAGCCAAAGGCAGGGTCTGTTGGAGCGGAGCTACGAGCAGTACTTC
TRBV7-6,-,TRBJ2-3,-,CASSLLTGDGTDTQYF,TGTGCCAGCAGCTTACTGACGGGAGACGGCACAGATACGCAGTATTTT